This entry lists 14 T cell receptor beta chains sequenced from one sample in a study of cytomegalovirus exposure and HLA in healthy donors. In the PCR, 60 Vbeta and 13 Jbeta primers were used. TCRdb's table, derived via immunoSEQ multiplex PCR, lists solely in-frame clones and lacks some. The repertoire table contains some 71,000 clones. Sequencing was done on a sample of PBMCs. These receptors were taken from a woman aged 30 to 39 in good health and CMV-seronegative.

The chain joins TRBV6-5 to TRBJ1-6; TRBD1 is a possible D gene (6 bases). CDR1 and CDR2 from the germline V gene are MNHEY and SVGAGI. The CDR3 is 13 residues long. The V end was cut by 11 bases, the J end by 8 bases, with 16 bases between. The chain's CDR3 is CAGGARGDSPLHF. Here the CDR3 DNA reads TGTGCCGGGGGGGCCCGAGGAGATTCACCCCTCCACTTT.

This chain uses TRBV6-5 with TRBJ2-1, with 8 bases matching TRBD2. Germline values: CDR1 MNHEY, CDR2 SVGAGI. CDR3 length: 15 residues. The J segment lost 8 bases and the V segment lost 7 bases, leaving 13 bases of the junction unmatched. CDR3: CASTPPGGGTDEQFF. Written as DNA, the CDR3 is TGTGCCAGCACCCCCCCGGGCGGGGGGACTGATGAGCAGTTCTTC.

CDR3: CAWSGGSGGRKQYF. In DNA, the CDR3 is TGTGCCTGGAGTGGGGGTAGCGGGGGGAGAAAGCAGTACTTC. The chain carries TRBV30 and TRBJ2-7; 10 nucleotides line up with TRBD2. Trimming took 1 base from V and 8 from J; bases not matched to a gene: 8. The germline V gene encodes CDR1 GTSNPN and CDR2 SVGIG (reference sequence). CDR3 length: 14 residues. Filled out from reference TRBV30 and TRBJ2-7, the complete variable domain reads SQTIHQWPATLVQPVGSPLSLECTVEGTSNPNLYWYRQAAGRGLQLLFYSVGIGQISSEVPQNLSASRPQDRQFILSSKKLLLSDSGFYLCAWSGGSGGRKQYFGPGTRLTVT.

The CDR3 sequence: CASSLEPRRVGNQPQHF. CDR3 coding DNA: TGCGCCAGCAGCTTGGAGCCCCGCAGGGTTGGCAATCAGCCCCAGCATTTT. V and J are TRBV5-1 and TRBJ1-5; TRBD1 might be the D (5 bases). Germline CDR1 SGHRS, CDR2 YFSETQ. The CDR3 totals 17 residues. V lost 0 bases and J 2 bases, leaving 15 bases between the germline ends.

For this clone: Other DNA sequences within the sample encode an identical CDR3. The genes are TRBV30 and TRBJ2-2; D may be TRBD1 (5 bases). CDR3 size: 14 residues. V was pared by 2 bases and J by 0 bases, with 7 bases between. Germline lookup yields CDR1 GTSNPN and CDR2 SVGIG (reference sequence). The CDR3 protein is CAWSQGSNTGELFF. The DNA of the CDR3 is TGTGCCTGGAGTCAGGGATCGAACACCGGGGAGCTGTTTTTT.

The V gene is TRBV5-1, the J gene TRBJ2-1, with 8 positions matching TRBD2. Germline assignment: CDR1 SGHRS and CDR2 YFSETQ. The CDR3 contains 15 residues. V shed 5 bases and J 3 bases; nucleotides not matched to a gene: 7. The CDR3 nucleotides read TGCGCCAGCAGTTTTGGACTAGCTAACTACAATGAGCAGTTCTTC. This translates into CASSFGLANYNEQFF.

The chain recombines TRBV5-1 with TRBJ1-1; TRBD1 agrees at 7 bases. Germline lookup yields CDR1 SGHRS and CDR2 YFSETQ. CDR3 length: 15 amino acids. J was trimmed by 5 bases and V by 0 bases; bases with no gene match: 7. CDR3 amino acids: CASSLAGGLGTEAFF. The CDR3 DNA reads TGCGCCAGCAGCTTGGCAGGGGGTTTGGGTACTGAAGCTTTCTTT.

The rearrangement joins TRBV29-1 to TRBJ2-1; D not resolved. Per germline, CDR1 SQVTM and CDR2 ANQGSEA. V was cut by 4 bases and J by 0 bases, with 7 bases left in between. The CDR3 is made up of 13 amino acids. CDR3 sequence (DNA): TGCAGCGTTGCTGGCTTCTCCTACAATGAGCAGTTCTTC. As protein: CSVAGFSYNEQFF.

Written as DNA, the CDR3 is TGTGCCAGCAGAAAGGGACAGCTTAATTCACCCCTCCACTTT. It is translated as CASRKGQLNSPLHF. The V and J genes are TRBV13 and TRBJ1-6, with 7 bases that match TRBD1. CDR1 and CDR2 (germline): PRHDT, FYEKMQ (reference sequence). With V trimmed by 6 bases and J by 6 bases, 5 bases remained unmatched. The CDR3 loop spans 14 amino acids.

The J gene is TRBJ1-5, the V gene TRBV2; tentatively, D is TRBD1 (5 bases). This CDR3 contains 15 residues. The germline gives CDR1 SNHLY, CDR2 FYNNEI. The V gene lost 6 bases and the J gene lost 2 bases, with 14 bases spanning the gap. In nucleotides, the CDR3 is TGTGCCAGCAGCGGGGGGTTGGGCGGCAATCAGCCCCAGCATTTT. This translates into CASSGGLGGNQPQHF.

The chain links TRBV5-1 to TRBJ2-1, with 10 bases lining up with TRBD2. The CDR3 spans 16 residues. CDR1 is SGHRS and CDR2 is YFSETQ in the germline V gene. J gave up 4 bases and V 5 bases, and 9 bases lay outside the gene matches. The CDR3 bases are TGCGCCAGCAGTCGCACCGGGACTAGCGTGTACAATGAGCAGTTCTTC. Its protein is CASSRTGTSVYNEQFF.

The chain carries TRBV30 and TRBJ2-1; D gene uncertain. Trimming removed 0 bases from V and 6 bases from J, with 9 bases in between. CDR3 size: 13 residues. Germline assignment: CDR1 GTSNPN and CDR2 SVGIG (reference sequence). As DNA, the CDR3 is TGTGCCTGGAGTGTAAGCGAAGGCAATGAGCAGTTCTTC. It is translated as CAWSVSEGNEQFF.

V and J are TRBV19 and TRBJ1-4; TRBD1 matches 7 bases. The germline gives CDR1 LNHDA, CDR2 SQIVND (reference sequence). The ends lost 6 bases at V and 7 bases at J; junction bases unmatched: 8. The CDR3 is made up of 14 amino acids. CDR3: CASRKGAQAEKLFF. For the CDR3, the DNA is TGTGCCAGTAGGAAGGGGGCGCAGGCTGAAAAACTGTTTTTT.

This chain joins TRBV7-3 and TRBJ2-1; D might be TRBD2 (7 bases). The germline V and J ends were trimmed by 3 bases and 8 bases, with 14 bases remaining between them. The CDR3 is 14 residues long. Germline loops: CDR1 SGHTA, CDR2 FQGTGA. CDR3 protein: CASSFLGGRDEQFF. CDR3 DNA sequence: TGTGCCAGCAGCTTTTTGGGGGGGCGGGATGAGCAGTTCTTC.